The subject of this entry is one T cell receptor (beta chain). This record belongs to a study of T cells in Graves' hyperthyroidism and ophthalmopathy. Calling Graves' hyperthyroidism stable meant ophthalmopathy did not progress within 18 months. Fresh 10 ml peripheral blood yielded PBMCs. The CDR3 regions of TCR beta were amplified from RNA transcripts. The HTBI primer set drove a first-round RT-PCR of the TCR CDR3. TCRdb called the multiplex PCR reads again in MiXCR, with one record for every CDR3 protein. The sample has roughly 380,000 distinct CDR3 sequences; approximately 14% are singletons. The sample taken for sequencing was blood. This TCR derives from a woman aged 55-69 years with Graves' hyperthyroidism.

The CDR3: CATQGRTNTGELFF. The CDR3 nucleotides read TGTGCCACCCAGGGTCGGACGAACACCGGGGAGCTGTTTTTT. V is TRBV6-2 or TRBV6-3 and J is TRBJ2-2, with a tentative D call TRBD1 (5 bases). This CDR3 contains 14 residues. Trimming shortened V by 10 bases and J by 0 bases, and 12 bases separated the two germline ends. Germline V lookup: CDR1 MNHEY, CDR2 SVGEGT.